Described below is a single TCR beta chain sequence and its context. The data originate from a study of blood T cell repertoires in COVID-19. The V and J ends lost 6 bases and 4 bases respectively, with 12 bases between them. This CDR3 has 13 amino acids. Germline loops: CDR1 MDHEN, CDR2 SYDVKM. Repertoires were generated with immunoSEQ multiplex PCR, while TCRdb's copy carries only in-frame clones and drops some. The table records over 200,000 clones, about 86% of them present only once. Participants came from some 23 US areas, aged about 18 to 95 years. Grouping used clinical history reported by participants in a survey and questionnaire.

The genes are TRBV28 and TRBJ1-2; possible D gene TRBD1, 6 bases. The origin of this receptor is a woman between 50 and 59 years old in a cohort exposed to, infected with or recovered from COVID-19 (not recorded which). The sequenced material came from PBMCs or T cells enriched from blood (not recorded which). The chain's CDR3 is CASRGNRAYGYTF. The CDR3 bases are TGTGCCAGCAGGGGGAACAGGGCCTATGGCTACACCTTC.